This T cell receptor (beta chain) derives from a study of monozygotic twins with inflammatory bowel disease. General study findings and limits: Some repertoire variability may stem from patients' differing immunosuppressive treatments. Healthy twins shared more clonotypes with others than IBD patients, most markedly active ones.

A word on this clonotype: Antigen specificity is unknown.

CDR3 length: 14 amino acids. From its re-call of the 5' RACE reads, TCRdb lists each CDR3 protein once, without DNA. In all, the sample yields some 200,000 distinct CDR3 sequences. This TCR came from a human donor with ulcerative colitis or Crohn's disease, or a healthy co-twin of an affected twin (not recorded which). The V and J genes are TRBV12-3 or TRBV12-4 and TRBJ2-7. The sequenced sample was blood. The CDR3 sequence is CASSLTGGSYEQYF.